This TCR beta chain was profiled in a study of T-cell reconstitution after alpha-beta-depleted transplantation in children. CDR1 is SQVTM and CDR2 is ANQGSEA in the germline V gene. Losses at the gene ends were 6 bases for V and 7 bases for J; bases not matched to a gene: 17. This CDR3 comprises 16 residues. This sample's TCRbeta library carried unique molecular identifier barcodes. TCRdb itself ran the PCR reads through MiXCR, one entry per CDR3 protein. The repertoire has 360,000 or so distinct CDR3 sequences, 20% of them found once; the top ten carry over 3.5%. This clonotype was seen many times. The clonotype originates from a human donor who donated a stem cell graft to a child with acute myeloid leukemia. Sequenced material: PBMCs from the stem cell graft donor, taken from the stem cell graft. The genes are TRBV29-1 and TRBJ1-4; TRBD1 matches 7 bases. Written as DNA, the CDR3 is TGCAGCGTGGCCAAGGGGGCTCGGGGCGGGGGTGAAAAACTGTTTTTT. Translated: CSVAKGARGGGEKLFF.